The 3 T cell receptor beta chains listed next were all sequenced from one sample in a study of T cells in localized non-small cell lung cancer. Clones were sequenced by immunoSEQ multiplex PCR, and TCRdb holds only the in-frame ones, with some missing. The profile covers around 15,000 clones, with approximately 85% appearing a single time and around 4.2% taken by the ten largest. The sequencing used peripheral blood, collected before any cancer treatment. These receptors originate from a woman aged 35-70 years with stage I lung adenocarcinoma.

The rearrangement joins TRBV9 to TRBJ2-1; 10 bases fit TRBD2. Germline CDR1 and CDR2: SGDLS and YYNGEE. Losses at the gene ends were 3 bases for V and 1 base for J; bases not matched to a gene: 4. There are 16 residues in the CDR3. The DNA for the CDR3 is TGTGCCAGCAGCGCATTAGCGGGGGGTTCCTACAATGAGCAGTTCTTC. This encodes CASSALAGGSYNEQFF.

The chain couples TRBV6-1 to TRBJ2-7; perhaps TRBD2 as D (6 bases). Trimming took 6 bases from V and 3 from J, leaving 15 bases between them. Looked up from germline, CDR1 is MNHNS and CDR2 is SASEGT. The CDR3 runs to 14 residues. In DNA form, the CDR3 reads TGTGCCAGCAGCCGAGAGAGGGGAGGCTACGAGCAGTACTTC. It is translated as CASSRERGGYEQYF.

This chain joins TRBV11-2 and TRBJ1-2; no clear D gene. Germline assignment: CDR1 SGHAT and CDR2 FQNNGV. CDR3 size: 12 residues. Trimming removed 4 bases at V and 1 base at J, with 4 bases between. In DNA, the CDR3 is TGTGCCAGCAGCTCCGATAACTATGGCTACACCTTC. Its protein product is CASSSDNYGYTF.